This is a list of T cell receptor beta chains from one sample in a study of beta chain features in type 1 diabetes. Produced via immunoSEQ multiplex PCR; TCRdb's table is partial and in-frame only. In the table there are around 340,000 clones, approximately 8% of which are singletons. The sequenced sample consisted of central memory CD4+ T cells from blood. These receptors originate from a young woman in good health. Both conserved end residues are part of each CDR3. D genes are given only for firm matches. Size tells how often a clone was seen (once, few, many) or the class of an expanded clone, and some rows leave it out.

j_gene: TRBJ2-7
d_gene: .
abundance: few
v_gene: TRBV7-3
CDR3aa: CASSLTIGEQYF
CDR3nt: TGTGCCAGCAGCTTAACTATAGGCGAGCAGTACTTC

j_gene: TRBJ2-2
d_gene: .
abundance: .
v_gene: TRBV28
CDR3aa: CASRRRPNTGELFF
CDR3nt: TGTGCCAGCAGACGACGTCCGAACACCGGGGAGCTGTTTTTT

j_gene: TRBJ2-7
d_gene: .
abundance: .
v_gene: TRBV5-4
CDR3aa: CASSLVPGSYEQYF
CDR3nt: TGTGCCAGCAGCTTGGTCCCTGGCTCCTACGAGCAGTACTTC

j_gene: TRBJ1-3
d_gene: .
abundance: few
v_gene: TRBV7-9
CDR3aa: CASSPPDRNSGNTIYF
CDR3nt: TGTGCCAGCAGCCCCCCCGACAGGAACTCTGGAAACACCATATATTTT

j_gene: TRBJ2-2
d_gene: .
abundance: .
v_gene: TRBV9
CDR3aa: CASSVTPPASAVDGELFF
CDR3nt: TGTGCCAGCAGCGTAACCCCCCCAGCTAGCGCTGTTGACGGGGAGCTGTTTTTT

j_gene: TRBJ2-3
d_gene: TRBD1
abundance: few
v_gene: TRBV7-2
CDR3aa: CASSPRQGRRGTDTQYF
CDR3nt: TGTGCCAGCAGCCCTCGACAGGGGCGACGGGGGACAGATACGCAGTATTTT

j_gene: TRBJ1-5
d_gene: .
abundance: .
v_gene: TRBV28
CDR3aa: CASSRPRPGSNQPQHF
CDR3nt: TGTGCCAGCAGTCGTCCACGGCCCGGGAGCAATCAGCCCCAGCATTTT

j_gene: TRBJ2-1
d_gene: .
abundance: few
v_gene: TRBV4-2
CDR3aa: CASSQVGHNNEQFF
CDR3nt: TGTGCCAGCAGCCAAGTGGGACACAACAATGAGCAGTTCTTC

j_gene: TRBJ2-2
d_gene: TRBD2
abundance: .
v_gene: TRBV7-8
CDR3aa: CASSPRAGSNTGELFF
CDR3nt: TGTGCCAGCAGCCCTAGAGCGGGATCTAACACCGGGGAGCTGTTTTTT

j_gene: TRBJ1-4
d_gene: .
abundance: few
v_gene: TRBV9
CDR3aa: CASSVSPGPRTNNEKLFF
CDR3nt: TGTGCCAGCAGCGTTAGTCCGGGACCGAGAACGAATAATGAAAAACTGTTTTTT

j_gene: TRBJ2-7
d_gene: .
abundance: many
v_gene: TRBV7-2
CDR3aa: CASSLDLVLIYEQYF
CDR3nt: TGTGCCAGCAGCTTAGATCTGGTCCTGATCTACGAGCAGTACTTC

j_gene: TRBJ2-1
d_gene: .
abundance: .
v_gene: TRBV9
CDR3aa: CASSVPPSSGADNEQFF
CDR3nt: TGTGCCAGCAGCGTACCTCCGTCTAGTGGGGCGGACAATGAGCAGTTCTTC

j_gene: TRBJ2-2
d_gene: .
abundance: .
v_gene: TRBV5-1
CDR3aa: CASSLVTLRQKNTGELFF
CDR3nt: TGCGCCAGCAGCTTGGTAACTCTGAGGCAGAAAAACACCGGGGAGCTGTTTTTT

j_gene: TRBJ2-7
d_gene: .
abundance: few
v_gene: TRBV28
CDR3aa: CASSEPKVPYEQYF
CDR3nt: TGTGCCAGCAGTGAACCAAAGGTCCCCTACGAGCAGTACTTC

j_gene: TRBJ1-2
d_gene: .
abundance: .
v_gene: TRBV18
CDR3aa: CASSPGNYGYTF
CDR3nt: TGTGCCAGCTCACCGGGGAACTATGGCTACACCTTC

j_gene: TRBJ2-3
d_gene: .
abundance: .
v_gene: TRBV28
CDR3aa: CASSLRGTDTQYF
CDR3nt: TGTGCCAGCAGTTTACGGGGAACAGATACGCAGTATTTT

j_gene: TRBJ2-7
d_gene: TRBD1
abundance: many
v_gene: TRBV27
CDR3aa: CASRFTGATYEQYF
CDR3nt: TGTGCCAGCAGATTCACAGGGGCTACCTACGAGCAGTACTTC

j_gene: TRBJ2-1
d_gene: TRBD2
abundance: .
v_gene: TRBV7-3
CDR3aa: CASSLPPGGQFF
CDR3nt: TGTGCCAGCAGCTTACCCCCGGGAGGGCAGTTCTTC

j_gene: TRBJ1-2
d_gene: .
abundance: .
v_gene: TRBV27
CDR3aa: CASQDRNYGYTF
CDR3nt: TGTGCCAGCCAGGACAGAAACTATGGCTACACCTTC

j_gene: TRBJ2-5
d_gene: .
abundance: few
v_gene: TRBV2
CDR3aa: CASRPGQSWYQETQYF
CDR3nt: TGTGCCAGCAGACCGGGGCAGAGTTGGTACCAAGAGACCCAGTACTTC

j_gene: TRBJ2-1
d_gene: .
abundance: .
v_gene: TRBV18
CDR3aa: CASSPPQGVVQFF
CDR3nt: TGTGCCAGCTCACCACCGCAGGGTGTTGTGCAGTTCTTC

j_gene: TRBJ2-1
d_gene: .
abundance: few
v_gene: TRBV6-6
CDR3aa: CASIKWASTSYNEQFF
CDR3nt: TGTGCCAGCATCAAATGGGCTTCTACATCCTACAATGAGCAGTTCTTC

j_gene: TRBJ2-2
d_gene: TRBD1
abundance: .
v_gene: TRBV5-1
CDR3aa: CASKTGTENTGELFF
CDR3nt: TGCGCCAGCAAAACCGGGACAGAGAACACCGGGGAGCTGTTTTTT

j_gene: TRBJ2-2
d_gene: .
abundance: few
v_gene: TRBV29-1
CDR3aa: CSVVSANTGELFF
CDR3nt: TGCAGCGTTGTCAGCGCGAACACCGGGGAGCTGTTTTTT

j_gene: TRBJ2-7
d_gene: TRBD1
abundance: .
v_gene: TRBV14
CDR3aa: CASSWDSLYEQYF
CDR3nt: TGTGCCAGCAGTTGGGACAGCTTGTACGAGCAGTACTTC

j_gene: TRBJ2-7
d_gene: TRBD1
abundance: .
v_gene: TRBV6-5
CDR3aa: CASYGTGTGPYEQYF
CDR3nt: TGTGCCAGCTACGGCACCGGGACAGGGCCTTACGAGCAGTACTTC

j_gene: TRBJ1-4
d_gene: .
abundance: few
v_gene: TRBV13
CDR3aa: CASSSSLEAYGEKLFF
CDR3nt: TGTGCCAGCAGCTCATCCCTCGAGGCCTATGGGGAAAAACTGTTTTTT

j_gene: TRBJ2-7
d_gene: .
abundance: few
v_gene: TRBV9
CDR3aa: CASSVGSAGEAAYF
CDR3nt: TGTGCCAGCAGCGTAGGTTCGGCAGGGGAGGCCGCTTACTTC

j_gene: TRBJ2-7
d_gene: .
abundance: .
v_gene: TRBV28
CDR3aa: CASSPNGVSYEQYF
CDR3nt: TGTGCCAGCAGCCCAAACGGGGTCTCCTACGAGCAGTACTTC

j_gene: TRBJ2-2
d_gene: .
abundance: .
v_gene: TRBV27
CDR3aa: CASTWRNTGELFF
CDR3nt: TGTGCCAGCACTTGGCGAAACACCGGGGAGCTGTTTTTT

j_gene: TRBJ2-7
d_gene: .
abundance: .
v_gene: TRBV4-3
CDR3aa: CASSQQAGTSYEQYF
CDR3nt: TGCGCCAGCAGCCAGCAAGCGGGCACCTCCTACGAGCAGTACTTC

j_gene: TRBJ2-1
d_gene: .
abundance: .
v_gene: TRBV18
CDR3aa: CASSPQGVNEQFF
CDR3nt: TGTGCCAGCTCACCACAAGGGGTTAATGAGCAGTTCTTC

j_gene: TRBJ1-2
d_gene: TRBD1
abundance: .
v_gene: TRBV14
CDR3aa: CASSKHQDREVVHGYTF
CDR3nt: TGTGCCAGCAGCAAACACCAAGACAGGGAGGTTGTCCATGGCTACACCTTC

j_gene: TRBJ1-5
d_gene: .
abundance: few
v_gene: TRBV18
CDR3aa: CASSLDRSNQPQHF
CDR3nt: TGTGCCAGCTCCTTGGACCGTAGCAATCAGCCCCAGCATTTT

j_gene: TRBJ2-1
d_gene: TRBD2
abundance: few
v_gene: TRBV7-2
CDR3aa: CASRYLADNEQFF
CDR3nt: TGTGCCAGCAGATATCTAGCGGACAATGAGCAGTTCTTC

j_gene: TRBJ1-2
d_gene: .
abundance: .
v_gene: TRBV5-1
CDR3aa: CASSLAGGPYGYTF
CDR3nt: TGCGCCAGCAGCTTGGCTGGGGGTCCCTATGGCTACACCTTC

j_gene: TRBJ2-7
d_gene: .
abundance: .
v_gene: TRBV5-1
CDR3aa: CASSLGGMGIYEQYF
CDR3nt: TGCGCCAGCAGCTTGGGTGGGATGGGGATCTACGAGCAGTACTTC

j_gene: TRBJ2-7
d_gene: .
abundance: .
v_gene: TRBV6-5
CDR3aa: CASSYWGPSYEQYF
CDR3nt: TGTGCCAGCAGTTACTGGGGGCCCTCCTACGAGCAGTACTTC

j_gene: TRBJ1-3
d_gene: .
abundance: .
v_gene: TRBV15
CDR3aa: CATSRGGAWMGVGNTIYF
CDR3nt: TGTGCCACCAGCAGAGGTGGGGCCTGGATGGGAGTCGGAAACACCATATATTTT

j_gene: TRBJ2-7
d_gene: .
abundance: few
v_gene: TRBV7-9
CDR3aa: CASSSIMDEEYF
CDR3nt: TGTGCCAGCAGCTCGATCATGGATGAGGAGTACTTC

j_gene: TRBJ2-7
d_gene: .
abundance: few
v_gene: TRBV28
CDR3aa: CASSKPRGAKYEQYF
CDR3nt: TGTGCCAGCAGTAAACCCAGGGGAGCGAAGTACGAGCAGTACTTC

j_gene: TRBJ2-3
d_gene: TRBD2
abundance: many
v_gene: TRBV5-4
CDR3aa: CASSLFTGGPAGDTQYF
CDR3nt: TGTGCCAGCAGCTTGTTTACGGGAGGGCCCGCGGGAGATACGCAGTATTTT

j_gene: TRBJ2-1
d_gene: TRBD2
abundance: .
v_gene: TRBV28
CDR3aa: CASSRLAGDMNEQFF
CDR3nt: TGTGCCAGCAGCCGACTAGCGGGAGATATGAATGAGCAGTTCTTC

j_gene: TRBJ2-3
d_gene: .
abundance: .
v_gene: TRBV7-9
CDR3aa: CASSLGSGTDTQYF
CDR3nt: TGTGCCAGCAGCTTGGGGTCAGGGACAGATACGCAGTATTTT

j_gene: TRBJ2-7
d_gene: TRBD2
abundance: few
v_gene: TRBV4-3
CDR3aa: CASSQAAPLETSGAYEQYF
CDR3nt: TGCGCCAGCAGCCAAGCAGCACCGCTGGAGACTAGCGGAGCCTACGAGCAGTACTTC

j_gene: TRBJ2-7
d_gene: TRBD2
abundance: few
v_gene: TRBV6-5
CDR3aa: CASSRQGLAGAEQYF
CDR3nt: TGTGCCAGCAGCCGACAAGGACTAGCGGGAGCCGAGCAGTACTTC

j_gene: TRBJ2-2
d_gene: TRBD1
abundance: few
v_gene: TRBV5-6
CDR3aa: CASSFRMGTGVPTGELFF
CDR3nt: TGTGCCAGCAGCTTTCGGATGGGGACAGGGGTTCCCACCGGGGAGCTGTTTTTT

j_gene: TRBJ2-1
d_gene: TRBD2
abundance: many
v_gene: TRBV29-1
CDR3aa: CSVDPSGSYNEQFF
CDR3nt: TGCAGCGTCGACCCTAGCGGGAGCTACAATGAGCAGTTCTTC

j_gene: TRBJ2-7
d_gene: TRBD1
abundance: few
v_gene: TRBV11-2
CDR3aa: CASSPGTGQSYEQYF
CDR3nt: TGTGCCAGCAGCCCAGGGACAGGGCAGTCCTACGAGCAGTACTTC

j_gene: TRBJ2-7
d_gene: .
abundance: .
v_gene: TRBV11-1
CDR3aa: CASSFKSPSANYEQYF
CDR3nt: TGTGCCAGCAGCTTTAAATCCCCTAGCGCGAACTACGAGCAGTACTTC

j_gene: TRBJ2-3
d_gene: .
abundance: few
v_gene: TRBV29-1
CDR3aa: CSVEHTDTQYF
CDR3nt: TGCAGCGTTGAACACACAGATACGCAGTATTTT

j_gene: TRBJ2-7
d_gene: .
abundance: few
v_gene: TRBV5-6
CDR3aa: CASSSGLRSYEQYF
CDR3nt: TGTGCCAGCAGCTCGGGCCTTAGGAGCTACGAGCAGTACTTC

j_gene: TRBJ2-7
d_gene: TRBD2
abundance: .
v_gene: TRBV7-2
CDR3aa: CASSFQLAGGYEQYF
CDR3nt: TGTGCCAGCAGCTTTCAACTAGCGGGAGGCTACGAGCAGTACTTC